This paragraph covers one TCR beta chain sequence. Antigen unknown. The data were obtained in a study of OX40 agonist ivuxolimab in advanced cancers. Study in general: Over 30% of patients had received prior checkpoint inhibitor therapy.

Patients were ineligible given autoimmune disease history or systemic immunosuppression. Study results and limitations: Expanded clones tended on average to be more numerous among CD8+ T cells than CD4+.

Measured with immunoSEQ multiplex PCR; TCRdb has only the in-frame clones, and not every one. The sample has around 100,000 clones, over 75% seen once; the top ten hold 0.15% to 0.2%. This sequence originates from an adult with an advanced solid tumor such as melanoma, head and neck, liver or kidney cancer. This specimen was CD4+ or CD8+ T cells sorted from blood, taken in a trial of the OX40 agonist ivuxolimab.

The CDR3 sequence is CAISDVPFGPQHF. The CDR3 DNA sequence: TGTGCCATCAGTGATGTCCCCTTCGGGCCCCAGCATTTT. The chain has TRBV10-3 and TRBJ1-5, with D unresolved. Per germline, CDR1 ENHRY and CDR2 SYGVKD. V shed 3 bases and J shed 9 bases, with 12 bases lying between them. The CDR3 covers 13 residues.